This passage covers 8 T cell receptor beta chains from one sample sequenced in a study of cytomegalovirus exposure and HLA in healthy donors. The PCR made use of 60 Vbeta and 13 Jbeta primers. Measured with immunoSEQ multiplex PCR; TCRdb has only the in-frame clones, and not every one. The data show 310,000 or so clones, with approximately 90% seen just once and approximately 2% held by the top ten. Sequences were obtained from PBMCs. These receptors were obtained from a woman aged 18-29 years in good health and CMV-seronegative.

CDR3 amino acids: CASSLPLTGPSSYEQYF. CDR3 bases: TGCGCCAGCAGCTTGCCTTTGACAGGGCCGAGCTCCTACGAGCAGTACTTC. This rearrangement joins TRBV5-1 to TRBJ2-7; 7 nucleotides line up with TRBD1. The germline V gene encodes CDR1 SGHRS and CDR2 YFSETQ. The V segment lost 1 base and the J segment 0 bases; nucleotides outside the gene matches: 10. CDR3 size: 17 residues.

This chain joins TRBV9 and TRBJ2-1; 7 bases line up with TRBD2. This CDR3 is 15 amino acids long. J gave up 7 bases and V 7 bases, and 14 bases lay outside the gene matches. Per germline, CDR1 SGDLS and CDR2 YYNGEE. The CDR3 sequence: CASRPTSVGENEQFF. Written as DNA, the CDR3 is TGTGCCAGCCGGCCCACTAGCGTCGGCGAGAATGAGCAGTTCTTC.

This chain connects TRBV6-1 to TRBJ1-2; TRBD1 is a possible D gene (5 bases). The CDR3 is 14 amino acids. Deletions cut 4 bases from V and 4 bases from J, with 13 bases between. Germline V gene lookup returns CDR1 MNHNS and CDR2 SASEGT. The CDR3 sequence is CASSADSYFYGYTF. As DNA, the CDR3 is TGTGCCAGCAGTGCAGACAGCTATTTCTATGGCTACACCTTC.

The chain has TRBV5-1 and TRBJ2-2; 10 bases line up with TRBD1. The germline gives CDR1 SGHRS, CDR2 YFSETQ. The CDR3 length is 13 residues. The ends lost 0 bases at V and 13 bases at J; junction bases unmatched: 3. The CDR3: CASSLVGDRGLFF. In DNA, the CDR3 is TGCGCCAGCAGCTTGGTTGGGGACAGGGGGCTGTTTTTT.

The chain recombines TRBV19 with TRBJ2-1, with D perhaps TRBD1 (5 bases). V was shortened by 5 bases and J by 9 bases, with 20 bases between the two germline ends. This CDR3 spans 15 amino acids. The germline V gene has CDR1 LNHDA and CDR2 SQIVND (reference sequence). The CDR3 bases are TGTGCCAGTAGTTCCCAACAGCAGGGAAACAGTGAGCAGTTCTTC. Protein sequence: CASSSQQQGNSEQFF.

The gene calls are TRBV6-1 and TRBJ1-1, with D possibly being TRBD1 (5 bases). V dropped 4 bases and J dropped 10 bases, with 13 bases sitting between them. Germline CDR1 reads MNHNS; CDR2 reads SASEGT. The CDR3 runs to 12 residues. CDR3 bases: TGTGCCAGCAGTGTTTTGCAGGGAAGAGCTTTCTTT. Translated: CASSVLQGRAFF.

For this clone: Other DNA sequences in the sample encode the same CDR3. This sequence joins TRBV5-1 and TRBJ2-7; D is possibly TRBD1 (5 bases). V dropped 0 bases and J dropped 1 base, with 8 bases sitting between them. Germline V gives CDR1 SGHRS, CDR2 YFSETQ. This CDR3 has 14 residues. Written as DNA, the CDR3 is TGCGCCAGCAGCTTGGGGGGCGGATCCTACGAGCAGTACTTC. Its protein product is CASSLGGGSYEQYF.

V gene TRBV11-3 combines with J gene TRBJ2-5; 7 bases align to TRBD2. The J call is in doubt because the DNA end fits TRBJ2-7 better. This CDR3 spans 14 amino acids. Germline V CDR1 and CDR2: SGHNT, YENEEA. The CDR3 DNA reads TGTGCCAGCAGCGAAGCGGGGCGCTCCTACGAGCAGTACTTC. Translation: CASSEAGRSYEQYF.